This paragraph reports one TCR beta chain. Germline CDR1 is SGHRS and CDR2 is YFSETQ. The CDR3 is made up of 15 amino acids. The junction had 9 bases not matched to a gene; V was cut back by 4 bases and J by 5 bases. One entry per CDR3 protein, called by TCRdb with MiXCR from the RACE reads. The sample yields about 380,000 distinct CDR3 sequences, approximately 5% seen once. The entry originates in a study of human T cells and chemical hapten exposure. As for time point: patch test 1, 2 weeks after DPC sensitization. Specified treatment: therapeutic diphenylcyclopropenone sensitization with weekly scalp DPC.

Sequencing was performed on whole blood, taken in connection with sensitization to the hapten diphenylcyclopropenone (DPC). This sequence originates from a woman between 45 and 60 years old with alopecia areata. Some clones in this sample may be carry-over from other donors' samples. V usage is TRBV5-1 and J usage is TRBJ1-1, with TRBD1 matching 9 bases. The CDR3 DNA reads TGCGCCAGCAGCCTGGGGGACAGGGAGGGAACTGAAGCTTTCTTT. Protein product: CASSLGDREGTEAFF. The variable domain in full, with the rest retrieved from reference TRBV5-1 and TRBJ1-1, is KAGVTQTPRYLIKTRGQQVTLSCSPISGHRSVSWYQQTPGQGLQFLFEYFSETQRNKGNFPGRFSGRQFSNSRSEMNVSTLELGDSALYLCASSLGDREGTEAFFGQGTRLTVV.